The 21 T cell receptor beta chains below all came from one sample that was sequenced in a study of blood T cells in healthy people across ages (dated by TCRdb to 2014 to 2015). The library was made by 5' RACE. Sequencing was carried out with an Illumina HiSeq 2500. A second PCR of about 7 to 12 cycles was run with a J-beta primer mix and a sample-barcoded 5' primer. In-frame beta chains were kept once TCRdb had trimmed the public reads at Q25 with fastp and called clones with MiXCR. Each record represents a unique CDR3 protein, reported with the most common genes and DNA among its rows. The sample includes approximately 1.5 million distinct CDR3 sequences, with roughly 43% observed a single time. Of the sample, more than 4% is held by the ten largest clones. Sequencing was carried out using blood. Source of these receptors: a woman aged 18-29 years in good health.

The table lists this clonotype with a few counts. The genes are TRBV29-1 and TRBJ1-2; D call uncertain. Germline-derived CDR1 and CDR2 are SQVTM and ANQGSEA. CDR3 length equals 13 residues. The V end was cut by 2 bases, the J end by 5 bases, with 12 bases between. This CDR3 reads CSVEIGDRYGYTF. The CDR3 DNA reads as TGCAGCGTTGAAATCGGGGATCGTTATGGCTACACCTTC.

V is TRBV2 and J is TRBJ2-1, with TRBD2 matching 12 bases. Germline V gene lookup returns CDR1 SNHLY and CDR2 FYNNEI. Losses at the gene ends were 9 bases for V and 3 bases for J; bases not matched to a gene: 6. The CDR3 runs 15 residues. The CDR3 reads CARRLAGVLYNEQFF. The CDR3 DNA reads as TGTGCCAGAAGACTAGCGGGAGTCCTCTACAATGAGCAGTTCTTC.

The chain carries TRBV20-1 and TRBJ1-5; D not resolved. With 4 bases removed from V and 2 bases from J, the gap between germline ends came to 15 bases. CDR1 is DFQATT, CDR2 SNEGSKA, per germline (reference sequence). The CDR3 is 15 residues long. CDR3 protein: CSAKSRSDGNQPQHF. CDR3 DNA sequence: TGCAGTGCTAAGTCCAGGAGCGATGGCAATCAGCCCCAGCATTTT.

This chain joins TRBV15 and TRBJ1-4, with TRBD1 as a possible D gene (5 bases). Trimming removed 3 bases at V and 2 bases at J, with 22 bases between. The CDR3 spans 19 residues. CDR1 and CDR2 from the germline V gene are LNHNV and YYDKDF (reference sequence). CDR3 sequence: CATSRVPGFGGPTNEKLFF. The CDR3 coding sequence is TGTGCCACCAGCAGGGTCCCTGGGTTCGGGGGTCCCACTAATGAAAAACTGTTTTTT.

This clonotype was counted between two and nine times. The gene calls are TRBV3-1 and TRBJ2-3; TRBD2 aligns across 13 bases. CDR1 LGHDT and CDR2 YNNKEL come from the germline V gene (reference sequence). Trimming cost V 0 bases and J 5 bases; bases outside gene matches: 5. This CDR3 has 17 amino acids. The CDR3 DNA reads as TGTGCCAGCAGCCAAGAAACTAGCGGGAGGGCCTTAGATACGCAGTATTTT. Translation: CASSQETSGRALDTQYF.

The chain is built from TRBV4-1 and TRBJ2-7, with no clear D. Germline CDR1 is MGHRA and CDR2 is YSYEKL. The CDR3 is 15 residues long. V gave up 0 bases and J gave up 1 base, with 10 bases separating them. The CDR3 DNA follows: TGCGCCAGCAGCCAAGATGGGCTGAAATCCTACGAGCAGTACTTC. It specifies CASSQDGLKSYEQYF.

As to this clonotype: Germline and junction disagree at one end, which may indicate a read error. The chain is built from TRBV6-5 and TRBJ2-1, with D possibly matching TRBD2 (5 bases). The V gene's germline CDR1 is MNHEY and CDR2 SVGAGI. There are 14 residues in the CDR3. CDR3 sequence: CASSDSLGHNEQFF. The CDR3 DNA sequence: TGTGCCAGCAGTGACTCACTAGGCCACAATGAGCAGTTCTTC.

This clonotype came up a few times. The rearrangement uses TRBV6-1 and TRBJ1-4; D gene ambiguous. Germline CDR1 is MNHNS and CDR2 is SASEGT. Trimming left V 6 bases short and J 0 bases short, with 17 bases between. The CDR3 has 17 residues. The CDR3 coding sequence is TGTGCCAGCAGCCGGGATTTGCTTGGAGCAACTAATGAAAAACTGTTTTTT. Amino acid sequence: CASSRDLLGATNEKLFF.

The CDR3 here is CASSQDYREGKGNEKLFF. For the CDR3, the DNA is TGCGCCAGCAGCCAAGATTACAGGGAGGGAAAGGGGAATGAAAAACTGTTTTTT. The gene calls are TRBV4-3 and TRBJ1-4; D possibly corresponds to TRBD1 (6 bases). V dropped 0 bases and J dropped 5 bases, with 19 bases sitting between them. The CDR3 is made up of 18 amino acids. CDR1 and CDR2 from the germline V gene are LGHNA and YSLEER.

This clonotype was detected many times. CDR3: CASSLAGLAKNIQYF. In DNA, the CDR3 is TGTGCCAGCAGCTTAGCCGGGCTAGCCAAAAACATTCAGTACTTC. The chain links TRBV7-2 to TRBJ2-4; D uncertain. Trimming shortened V by 0 bases and J by 0 bases, and 6 bases separated the two germline ends. Looked up from germline, CDR1 is SGHTA and CDR2 is FQGNSA. This CDR3 has 15 residues. Full variable domain (missing parts from reference TRBV7-2 and TRBJ2-4): GAGVSQSPSNKVTEKGKDVELRCDPISGHTALYWYRQSLGQGLEFLIYFQGNSAPDKSGLPSDRFSAERTGGSVSTLTIQRTQQEDSAVYLCASSLAGLAKNIQYFGAGTRLSVL.

V and J are TRBV28 and TRBJ1-2, with D possibly TRBD1 on 5 matching bases. CDR3 length: 11 residues. CDR1 MDHEN and CDR2 SYDVKM come from the germline V gene. Trimming cost V 10 bases and J 8 bases, with 14 bases left between them. CDR3 region: CATGQGEGYTF. The CDR3 nucleotides are TGTGCCACAGGGCAGGGAGAGGGCTACACCTTC.

This rearrangement joins TRBV29-1 to TRBJ1-1; no reliable D call. The CDR3 consists of 13 residues. V was cut by 7 bases and J by 7 bases, with 19 bases left in between. Germline V gives CDR1 SQVTM, CDR2 ANQGSEA. The CDR3 spells CSAPGLRGGEAFF. The CDR3 nucleotides are TGCAGCGCCCCAGGACTTCGGGGTGGTGAAGCTTTCTTT.

The rearrangement links TRBV18 to TRBJ2-3; D is unresolved. The CDR3 sequence is 16 residues long. V lost 3 bases to trimming and J lost 1 base, with 14 bases between them. Germline V gives CDR1 KGHSH, CDR2 LQKENI. In DNA, the CDR3 is TGTGCCAGCTCACCGGGCGGTAGGGTACGCACAGATACGCAGTATTTT. Its protein is CASSPGGRVRTDTQYF.

The gene calls are TRBV20-1 and TRBJ2-5; weak D call: TRBD1 (5 bases). TRBJ2-7 explains the end of the DNA better; the J call may be wrong. The CDR3 has 12 residues. CDR1 is DFQATT and CDR2 is SNEGSKA in the germline V gene (reference sequence). The CDR3 reads CSAKGPGYEQYF. Here the CDR3 DNA reads TGCAGTGCTAAGGGGCCAGGTTACGAGCAGTACTTC.

V usage is TRBV6-2 or TRBV6-3 and J usage is TRBJ2-5, with D uncertain. V lost 8 bases and J 5 bases, leaving 9 bases between the germline ends. This CDR3 has 11 residues. The germline V gene has CDR1 MNHEY and CDR2 SVGEGT. CDR3 protein: CASDHGETQYF. The CDR3 DNA sequence: TGTGCCAGCGACCATGGGGAGACCCAGTACTTC.

Comment on this clonotype: Compared with germline, one end of the junction differs, possibly owing to a read error. The chain links TRBV24-1 to TRBJ2-7; D is undetermined. Germline-derived CDR1 and CDR2 are KGHDR and SFDVKD. The CDR3 is 12 residues long. The DNA for the CDR3 is TGTGTCACCAGTGCAGGTTCGCGCGAGCAGTACTTC. This codes for CVTSAGSREQYF.

The gene calls are TRBV28 and TRBJ1-2; possible D gene TRBD1, 6 bases. The CDR3 is made up of 14 amino acids. V dropped 5 bases and J dropped 5 bases, with 15 bases sitting between them. Germline lookup yields CDR1 MDHEN and CDR2 SYDVKM. CDR3 nucleotide sequence: TGTGCCAGCAGTCCCACAGGGTCCCCTTATGGCTACACCTTC. Protein: CASSPTGSPYGYTF.

This clonotype is a singleton in its sample. The V call is TRBV5-1, the J call TRBJ2-3; 11 bases line up with TRBD2. The CDR3 runs 15 residues. The V segment lost 5 bases and the J segment 2 bases; nucleotides outside the gene matches: 4. CDR1 SGHRS and CDR2 YFSETQ come from the germline V gene. The CDR3 protein is CASRNSGRATDTQYF. In nucleotides, the CDR3 is TGCGCCAGCAGAAATAGCGGGAGGGCCACAGATACGCAGTATTTT.

The rearrangement uses TRBV4-3 and TRBJ2-3, with 9 positions matching TRBD2. The CDR3 totals 18 residues. The germline V gene encodes CDR1 LGHNA and CDR2 YSLEER. V lost 0 bases, J lost 0 bases, and 7 bases stayed unmatched. The CDR3 DNA reads TGCGCCAGCAGCCAAGATTTCGTGCTAGCGGGGAGCACAGATACGCAGTATTTT. Translated: CASSQDFVLAGSTDTQYF.

The V and J genes are TRBV2 and TRBJ2-1; the D gene is possibly TRBD2 (7 bases). V lost 8 bases and J 2 bases, leaving 16 bases between the germline ends. The CDR3 runs 15 residues. Germline V lookup: CDR1 SNHLY, CDR2 FYNNEI. In DNA, the CDR3 is TGTGCCAGCGGAGGGGGGGCCCCAGCCTACAATGAGCAGTTCTTC. Protein sequence: CASGGGAPAYNEQFF.

This clonotype was seen a handful of times. The chain has TRBV20-1 and TRBJ2-3; TRBD2 agrees at 12 bases. Per the germline V gene, CDR1 is DFQATT and CDR2 is SNEGSKA (reference sequence). There are 14 residues in the CDR3. V gave up 5 bases and J gave up 6 bases; unmatched junction bases: 6. The CDR3 sequence is CSAYLAGGPDTQYF. CDR3 in DNA: TGCAGTGCTTACCTAGCGGGGGGGCCGGATACGCAGTATTTT.